This T cell receptor (beta chain) stems from a study of T cells expressing NK-cell markers. At the level of the study: Underlying the TCR beta repertoires were sorted CD3+CD56+NKG2C+, CD3+CD56+NKG2C- and CD3+CD56-NKG2C+ T cells. Study observations and caveats: Also leading the CD3+CD56-NKG2C+ fraction in a few donors were these clonotypes. It remained uncertain whether the expanded NKG2C+ T cell clones were specific for HCMV antigens. Dominant NKG2C+ clonotypes accounted for roughly 1.0-7.0% of CD8+ T cells in 5 to 7 donors.

TCRdb reprocessed the 5' RACE reads and keeps a single row for each CDR3 protein, giving no DNA. Its table records some 390,000 distinct CDR3 sequences. As concerns this clonotype: Antigen specificity is unknown.

Sequencing was done on a sample of blood T cells: a sorted CD56 or NKG2C T cell subset, CD4+ or CD8+ T cells, or bulk PBMC T cells (not recorded which). This sequence originates from a woman aged 45-65 years in good health.

The CDR3 sequence: CASTSGAGAREQYF. The rearrangement links TRBV12-3 or TRBV12-4 to TRBJ2-7; TCRdb outputs TRBD1, but without DNA this stays unchecked. The CDR3 runs 14 residues.